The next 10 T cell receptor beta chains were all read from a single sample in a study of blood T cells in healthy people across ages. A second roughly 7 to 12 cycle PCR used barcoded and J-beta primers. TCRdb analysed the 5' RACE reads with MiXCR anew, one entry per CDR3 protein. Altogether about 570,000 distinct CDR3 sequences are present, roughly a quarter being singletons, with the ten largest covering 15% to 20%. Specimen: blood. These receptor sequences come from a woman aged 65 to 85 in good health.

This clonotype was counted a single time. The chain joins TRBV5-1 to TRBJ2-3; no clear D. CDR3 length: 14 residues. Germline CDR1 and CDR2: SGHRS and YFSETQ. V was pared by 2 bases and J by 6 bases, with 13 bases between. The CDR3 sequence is CASSFRSLVDTQYF. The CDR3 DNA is TGCGCCAGCAGCTTCAGGTCCTTGGTGGATACGCAGTATTTT.

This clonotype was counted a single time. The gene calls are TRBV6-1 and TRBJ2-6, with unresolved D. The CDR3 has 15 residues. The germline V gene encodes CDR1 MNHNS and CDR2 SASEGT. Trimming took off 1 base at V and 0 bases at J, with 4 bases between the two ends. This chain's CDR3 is CASSEDGSGANVLTF. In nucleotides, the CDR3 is TGTGCCAGCAGTGAAGATGGCTCTGGGGCCAACGTCCTGACTTTC.

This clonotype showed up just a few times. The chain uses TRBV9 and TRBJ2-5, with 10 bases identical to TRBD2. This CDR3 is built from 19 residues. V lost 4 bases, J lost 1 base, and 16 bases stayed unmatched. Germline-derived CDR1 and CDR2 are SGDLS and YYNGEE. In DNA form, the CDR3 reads TGTGCCAGCAGCTTAGCGGTGTTAGGGGCTAGCGGGGGCCAAGAGACCCAGTACTTC. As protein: CASSLAVLGASGGQETQYF.

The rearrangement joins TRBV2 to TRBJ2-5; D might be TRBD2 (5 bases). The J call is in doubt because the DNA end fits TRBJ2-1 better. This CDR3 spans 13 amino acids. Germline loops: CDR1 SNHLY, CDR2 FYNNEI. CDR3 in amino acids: CASSEEIRGEQFF. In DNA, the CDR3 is TGTGCCAGCAGTGAAGAAATACGGGGTGAGCAGTTCTTC.

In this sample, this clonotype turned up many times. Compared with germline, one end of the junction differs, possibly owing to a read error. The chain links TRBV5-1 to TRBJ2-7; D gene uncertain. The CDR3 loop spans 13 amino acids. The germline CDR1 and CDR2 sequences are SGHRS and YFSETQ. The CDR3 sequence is CASSLGSSYEQYF. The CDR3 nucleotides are TGTGCCAGCAGCCTGGGGTCCTCCTACGAGCAGTACTTC.

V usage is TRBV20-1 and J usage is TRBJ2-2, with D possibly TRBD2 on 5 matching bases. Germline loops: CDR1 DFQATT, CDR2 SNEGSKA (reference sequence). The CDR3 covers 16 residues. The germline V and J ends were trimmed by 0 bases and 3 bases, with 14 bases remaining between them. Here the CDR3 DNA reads TGCAGTGCTAGAGATAGTTCGAAGGGAGACACCGGGGAGCTGTTTTTT. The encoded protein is CSARDSSKGDTGELFF.

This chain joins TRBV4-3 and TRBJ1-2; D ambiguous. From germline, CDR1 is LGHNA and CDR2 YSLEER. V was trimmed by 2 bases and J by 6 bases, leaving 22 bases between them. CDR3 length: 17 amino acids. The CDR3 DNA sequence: TGCGCCAGCAGCCAACCTAACGGGAAGGGAGGGCCTGATGGCTACACCTTC. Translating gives CASSQPNGKGGPDGYTF.

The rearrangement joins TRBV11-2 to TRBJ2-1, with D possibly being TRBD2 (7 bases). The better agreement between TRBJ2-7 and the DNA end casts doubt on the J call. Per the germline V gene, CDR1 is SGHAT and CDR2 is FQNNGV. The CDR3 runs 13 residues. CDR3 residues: CASSLRGGREQYF. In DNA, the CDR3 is TGTGCCAGCAGCCTTAGGGGGGGGCGCGAGCAGTACTTC.

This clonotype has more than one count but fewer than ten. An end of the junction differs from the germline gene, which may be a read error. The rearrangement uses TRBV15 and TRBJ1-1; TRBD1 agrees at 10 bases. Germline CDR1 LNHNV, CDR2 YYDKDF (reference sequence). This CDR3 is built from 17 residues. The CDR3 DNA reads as TGTGCCACCAGCAGATCCCCGGGACAGGGGATGAACACTGGAGCTTTCTTT. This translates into CATSRSPGQGMNTGAFF.

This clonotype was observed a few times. In nucleotides, the CDR3 is TGCAGTGCTAGACCTATAGCGGCCCCCGACCAAGAGACCCAGTACTTC. It translates to CSARPIAAPDQETQYF. This rearrangement joins TRBV20-1 to TRBJ2-5, with D possibly TRBD2 on 6 matching bases. This CDR3 has 16 amino acids. The germline CDR1 and CDR2 sequences are DFQATT and SNEGSKA (reference sequence). Trimming took 2 bases from V and 0 from J, leaving 16 bases between them.